This T cell receptor beta chain was identified during a study of T cell repertoires in cytomegalovirus infection. Across the whole study: Indications of both CMV infection and matching HLA type were provided by public TCR beta signatures. Study-level points and caveats: Cumulative frequency (of public TCR beta family members) identified carriers of CMV plus the relevant HLA. Clonotype analysis showed dominance of the ex vivo response by HLA-C-restricted CMV-specific TCR beta clonotypes.

From the reads, TCRdb called clonotypes with MiXCR, one entry per CDR3 protein. The sample lists about 260,000 distinct CDR3 sequences, approximately 14% seen once, with around 8.1% in the top ten. Notes on this clonotype: Its antigen is not known.

V lost 2 bases, J lost 7 bases, and 8 bases stayed unmatched. Per the germline V gene, CDR1 is DFQATT and CDR2 is SNEGSKA (reference sequence). This CDR3 is built from 14 residues. This receptor was identified in a human donor in good health (CMV status not recorded). Some clones in this sample may be carry-over from other donors' samples. The gene calls are TRBV20-1 and TRBJ1-5; 7 bases fit TRBD1. Input material: PBMCs. Written as DNA, the CDR3 is TGCAGTGCTAGAAGGCAGGGGGACGAACAGCCCCAGCATTTT. Its protein product is CSARRQGDEQPQHF.